The entry below describes one T cell receptor (beta chain). Sequencing used immunoSEQ multiplex PCR; TCRdb keeps in-frame clones, though not all of them. The sample carries roughly 280,000 clones, roughly 85% recorded once. This record belongs to a study of blood T cell repertoires in COVID-19. Study at large: In each case, the material was cDNA or gDNA derived from T cells, B-cell-depleted T cells, or PBMCs.

The TCR was taken from a woman aged 70-85 years with acute or convalescent COVID-19. The sequenced material came from peripheral blood.

CDR3 amino acids: CASSYSTVRDTQYF. For the CDR3, the DNA is TGTGCCAGCAGTTACTCGACTGTGAGAGATACGCAGTATTTT. This chain connects TRBV6-2 or TRBV6-3 to TRBJ2-3; D call uncertain. This CDR3 has 14 amino acids. Germline CDR1 is MNHEY and CDR2 is SVGEGT. Trimming left V 0 bases short and J 5 bases short, with 9 bases between.